Sequencing of this TCR beta chain was carried out in a study of spatial heterogeneity in lung cancer. TCRdb reanalysed the 5' RACE reads using MiXCR and keeps one entry per CDR3 protein. Altogether roughly 18,000 distinct CDR3 sequences are present, roughly 9% being singletons, with the ten largest covering about 20%. The V gene lost 3 bases and the J gene lost 8 bases, with 5 bases spanning the gap. The CDR3 runs 11 residues. As for time point: sample taken at primary tumor resection. Patients with untreated early-stage non-small cell lung cancer, numbering roughly 69, were the donors. The study, taken as a whole, reports: Counts of expanded alpha and beta TCRs within tumors tracked the tumor nonsynonymous mutation count. Coverage of tumor T cells, an estimated figure, was about 6.3% for alpha and approximately 12% for beta chains.

Many counts were recorded for this clonotype. Its antigen remains unknown. A library made for alpha chains picked up this beta chain off target, so its size means little. The sample was lung tumor tissue, taken at surgery. The TCR sequence derives from a female donor with early-stage non-small cell lung cancer. The rearrangement links TRBV12-3 or TRBV12-4 to TRBJ1-3; D not certain. DNA of the CDR3: TGTGCCAGCAGTTTTGTGGACACCATATATTTT. It codes for CASSFVDTIYF.